The rows below give T cell receptor beta chains drawn from one sample of a study of Graves' ophthalmopathy and Graves' hyperthyroidism. TCRdb re-derived calls from the multiplex PCR reads in MiXCR, one entry per CDR3 protein. The profile shows about 550,000 distinct CDR3 sequences, about two fifths of them singletons. The sequenced sample consisted of peripheral blood or thyroid tissue (not recorded which). The receptor source for this set is an adult man with Graves' hyperthyroidism. Both conserved end residues are part of each CDR3. A D gene is named only where the DNA matches it firmly. The size field is filled for only some rows; it gives once, few, many or a size class.

V	length	J	size	D	DNA	CDR3
TRBV13	16	TRBJ2-5	many	TRBD2	TGTGCCAGCAGCATGGGACTAGCGGGAGGGAGTGAGACCCAGTACTTC	CASSMGLAGGSETQYF
TRBV19	14	TRBJ1-2	many	NA	TGTGCCAGTAGTATCACCGGGGCAGGAAAAGGCTACACCTTC	CASSITGAGKGYTF
TRBV5-8	14	TRBJ1-1	few	TRBD1	TGTGCCAGCAGAAAGACAGGGGGCGAAACTGAAGCTTTCTTT	CASRKTGGETEAFF
TRBV29-1	11	TRBJ2-7	many	NA	TGCAGCGTTGAGGTGGCCTACGAGCAGTACTTC	CSVEVAYEQYF
TRBV30	17	TRBJ2-5	NA	TRBD2	TGTGCCTGGAGTGTCGGCCTAGCGGGAGGGCCACAAGAGACCCAGTACTTC	CAWSVGLAGGPQETQYF
TRBV20-1	14	TRBJ1-2	many	NA	TGCAGTGCTATCAACCAGGGACTGGACTATGGCTACACCTTC	CSAINQGLDYGYTF
TRBV6-5	18	TRBJ1-6	NA	TRBD1	TGTGCCAGCAGTGAGGTCCCTTACGGCAGGGGGTTGTCTTCACCCCTCCACTTT	CASSEVPYGRGLSSPLHF
TRBV2	16	TRBJ1-1	NA	TRBD1	TGTGCCAGCAGGGAGGGACAGGGTATTTTGAGGACTGAAGCTTTCTTT	CASREGQGILRTEAFF
TRBV7-9	17	TRBJ2-6	many	NA	TGTGCCAGCAGCCTACCCGAGTGGGAGTCTGGGGCCAACGTCCTGACTTTC	CASSLPEWESGANVLTF
TRBV29-1	12	TRBJ2-1	NA	NA	TGCAGCGTTGAGATCCGGATCGGGGAGCAGTTCTTC	CSVEIRIGEQFF